The clone carrying this T cell receptor (beta chain) has only a few counts. The sample belongs to a study of blood T cell repertoires in COVID-19. Study-level information: Collection of acute and convalescent COVID-19 samples took place in the United States, Italy and Spain. Sources were T cells, B-cell-depleted T cells, or PBMCs; the material itself was cDNA or gDNA.

Trimming took off 3 bases at V and 0 bases at J, with 21 bases between the two ends. CDR3 length: 18 residues. CDR1 is MDHEN and CDR2 is SYDVKM in the germline V gene. Repertoires were generated with immunoSEQ multiplex PCR, while TCRdb's copy carries only in-frame clones and drops some. The sample has 150,000 to 200,000 clones; under 90% are singletons. This sequence joins TRBV28 and TRBJ2-7, with a tentative D call TRBD2 (5 bases). This receptor was obtained from a woman older than 75 with acute or convalescent COVID-19. Sequencing was done on a sample of peripheral blood. The CDR3 nucleotides read TGTGCCAGCAGTTTGGTAGAGGGCCGAGGTCTGAGCTCCTACGAGCAGTACTTC. Translated, it gives CASSLVEGRGLSSYEQYF.